This T cell receptor beta chain was sequenced during a study of T cells in Graves' hyperthyroidism and ophthalmopathy. Across the study: The initial diagnosis was the point when peripheral blood was collected, ahead of any treatment.

Amplified TCR beta CDR3 regions derived from RNA transcripts. The TCR CDR3 first-round RT-PCR relied on the HTBI primer set. Using its own MiXCR run on the multiplex PCR reads, TCRdb lists one record per CDR3 protein. The profile covers some 500,000 distinct CDR3 sequences, with approximately 14% appearing a single time and around a sixth taken by the ten largest. This clonotype appeared many times. With 5 bases clipped from V and 0 bases from J, the junction kept 13 bases outside the gene matches. The CDR3 covers 19 residues. CDR1 and CDR2 from the germline V gene are LGHNT and FRNRAP. Criteria for exclusion of patients were uncontrolled infection, other autoimmune disease, pregnancy or lactation.

The origin of this receptor is a young woman with Graves' hyperthyroidism. The sample taken for sequencing was blood. The V and J genes are TRBV12-5 and TRBJ2-2; 9 bases map to TRBD2. The CDR3 protein is CASGRDLGRTSANTGELFF. The CDR3 bases are TGTGCTAGTGGTAGAGACCTTGGGAGGACTAGCGCGAACACCGGGGAGCTGTTTTTT.